This T cell receptor (beta chain) was sequenced during a study of cytomegalovirus exposure and HLA in healthy donors. Findings and limits, study-wide: Using the classifier, cytomegalovirus status was reportedly diagnosed with high specificity and sensitivity. An analysis was carried out at a later point. It showed that HLA-associated TCR beta chains were more clonally expanded than equally common non-associated chains.

The PCR used 60 Vbeta and 13 Jbeta primers. Assay used: immunoSEQ multiplex PCR; TCRdb lists only in-frame clones, some missing. The sample includes approximately 180,000 clones, about an eighth of them seen just once. Concerning this clone: Antigen unknown.

This clonotype was sampled from a man aged 50-59 years in good health and CMV-seropositive. The source material was PBMCs.

Here the CDR3 reads CASSPGQLVRAPLHF. CDR3 nucleotides: TGTGCCAGCAGTCCGGGACAGCTTGTCAGGGCACCCCTCCACTTT. The gene calls are TRBV6-5 and TRBJ1-6, with TRBD1 matching 7 bases. From germline, CDR1 is MNHEY and CDR2 SVGAGI. The ends lost 5 bases at V and 11 bases at J; junction bases unmatched: 12. This CDR3 comprises 15 residues.